This TCR beta chain is drawn from a study of cytomegalovirus exposure and HLA in healthy donors. Study details: About 85 million unique TCR sequences came from HLA-typed donors in an early release. Study-level findings and limits: Researchers counted 180 or so TCR beta chains as cytomegalovirus-associated.

This CDR3 contains 14 residues. V lost 4 bases to trimming and J lost 2 bases, with 11 bases between them. Germline CDR1 MGHRA, CDR2 YSYEKL. This clone has more than one count but fewer than ten. The antigen is unknown. A multiplex PCR was run with 60 Vbeta primers and 13 Jbeta primers. Some clones are missing from TCRdb's copy, which holds only in-frame ones; the method was immunoSEQ multiplex PCR. The data contain roughly 200,000 clones, roughly 80% of them singletons. The V call is TRBV4-1, the J call TRBJ1-2, with a weak D call TRBD1 (5 bases). The sequencing input was PBMCs. The TCR was taken from a man over 45 in good health and CMV-seronegative. As DNA, the CDR3 is TGCGCCAGCAGCCCGGGACTTACGAACTATGGCTACACCTTC. This gives the protein CASSPGLTNYGYTF.